This is a list of T cell receptor beta chains from one sample in a study of OX40 agonist ivuxolimab in advanced cancers. Sequencing was performed with immunoSEQ multiplex PCR; in TCRdb, only in-frame clones are kept and a portion is missing. The repertoire holds more than 75,000 clones, with 75% to 90% as singletons. Sequencing was performed on CD4+ or CD8+ T cells sorted from blood, taken in a trial of the OX40 agonist ivuxolimab. Receptors originate from an adult with an advanced solid tumor such as melanoma, head and neck, liver or kidney cancer. CDR3s include the opening cysteine and the closing phenylalanine or tryptophan. The D gene is left open where the match is weak. Clone size is given for some rows only: seen once, a few or many times, or a class if the clone is expanded.

TRBJ1-6	TRBD1	TRBV7-8	few	CASSFGRTGVYNSPLHF	TGTGCCAGCAGCTTCGGTCGGACAGGGGTCTATAATTCACCCCTCCACTTT
TRBJ2-5	-	TRBV2	-	CASLSGDNRTQYF	TGTGCCAGCTTGTCGGGAGATAATAGGACCCAGTACTTC
TRBJ1-4	TRBD1	TRBV28	-	CASSLLTGRNEKLFF	TGTGCCAGCAGTTTATTGACAGGGCGAAATGAAAAACTGTTTTTT
TRBJ2-7	-	TRBV7-2	-	CASSSPTRAPYEQYF	TGTGCCAGCAGCTCCCCGACTAGAGCCCCCTACGAGCAGTACTTC
TRBJ2-3	-	TRBV10-3	-	CATSDSRDTDTQYF	TGTGCCACCTCGGACAGCCGAGACACAGATACGCAGTATTTT
TRBJ1-3	-	TRBV30	-	CASDSGNTIYF	TGTGCCTCCGACAGTGGAAACACCATATATTTT
TRBJ2-2	-	TRBV2	-	CASSGGLPRGGELFF	TGTGCCAGCAGTGGAGGGCTACCTCGGGGCGGGGAGCTGTTTTTT
TRBJ2-7	-	TRBV7-2	-	CASSLDGGGEQYF	TGTGCCAGCAGCTTAGATGGGGGCGGCGAGCAGTACTTC
TRBJ1-2	-	TRBV5-4	-	CASSLSSHGGGYTF	TGTGCCAGCAGCCTTAGTTCTCACGGGGGTGGCTACACCTTC
TRBJ2-3	-	TRBV29-1	-	CSTQLSDTQYF	TGCAGCACGCAATTATCAGATACGCAGTATTTT
TRBJ2-1	-	TRBV20-1	-	CSAGIQGHRFF	TGCAGTGCGGGAATACAGGGACATCGGTTCTTC
TRBJ2-7	-	TRBV20-1	-	CSAREGEQYF	TGCAGTGCTAGAGAGGGAGAGCAGTACTTC
TRBJ1-6	TRBD1	TRBV2	once	CASTPDRAGNSPLHF	TGTGCCAGCACTCCGGACAGGGCAGGGAATTCACCCCTCCACTTT
TRBJ1-1	TRBD1	TRBV5-1	-	CASSEDRATEAFF	TGCGCCAGCAGCGAGGACAGGGCCACTGAAGCTTTCTTT
TRBJ2-1	TRBD1	TRBV5-1	-	CASSPGTESNEQFF	TGCGCCAGCAGCCCGGGGACAGAATCTAATGAGCAGTTCTTC
TRBJ1-2	-	TRBV21-1	once	CASSPRRREHYGYTF	TGTGCCAGCAGCCCCCGTCGACGGGAACACTATGGCTACACCTTC
TRBJ2-7	-	TRBV5-1	-	CASSLGGTGVIYEQYF	TGCGCCAGCAGCTTGGGTGGAACGGGAGTGATCTACGAGCAGTACTTC
TRBJ1-4	-	TRBV11-2	-	CASQLNEKLFF	TGTGCCAGTCAACTAAATGAAAAACTGTTTTTT
TRBJ2-1	-	TRBV6-6	-	CASSFSGSSYNEQFF	TGTGCCAGCAGCTTCAGTGGGAGCTCCTACAATGAGCAGTTCTTC
TRBJ1-1	-	TRBV28	once	CASSLPHGSEAFF	TGTGCCAGCAGTCTACCTCATGGATCTGAAGCTTTCTTT
TRBJ1-1	-	TRBV10-1	-	CASSEGRSKAEAFF	TGCGCCAGCAGTGAGGGCAGGTCCAAGGCTGAAGCTTTCTTT
TRBJ1-2	-	TRBV6-5	few	CASSYSAQGYGYTF	TGTGCCAGCAGTTACTCGGCACAGGGCTATGGCTACACCTTC
TRBJ2-1	-	TRBV5-1	-	CASSDAGNTYNEQFF	TGCGCCAGCAGCGACGCCGGGAACACCTACAATGAGCAGTTCTTC
TRBJ1-4	-	TRBV7-9	-	CASSPQSFDKLFF	TGTGCCAGCAGCCCCCAGAGTTTCGACAAACTGTTTTTT
TRBJ2-2	-	TRBV7-3	-	CASSLLAPRVGGYTGELFF	TGTGCCAGCAGCTTATTGGCCCCACGCGTCGGGGGATACACCGGGGAGCTGTTTTTT
TRBJ2-5	-	TRBV19	-	CASSAPWGTLGETQYF	TGTGCCAGTAGTGCACCCTGGGGGACGCTAGGGGAGACCCAGTACTTC
TRBJ1-1	TRBD1	TRBV2	-	CASTQRGQGRGTEAFF	TGTGCCAGCACCCAGAGGGGACAGGGGAGAGGCACTGAAGCTTTCTTT
TRBJ1-1	-	TRBV29-1	-	CSVEEGVGAEAFF	TGCAGCGTTGAAGAAGGAGTGGGGGCAGAAGCTTTCTTT
TRBJ1-1	-	TRBV5-1	once	CASSRSGTTEAFF	TGCGCCAGCAGCAGGTCGGGGACCACTGAAGCTTTCTTT
TRBJ2-2	-	TRBV7-9	once	CASSRTGGLGTGELFF	TGTGCCAGCAGCCGTACCGGGGGGCTGGGGACCGGGGAGCTGTTTTTT
TRBJ1-1	-	TRBV7-9	once	CASSLAQGPEAFF	TGTGCCAGCAGCTTAGCGCAGGGTCCTGAAGCTTTCTTT
TRBJ2-1	-	TRBV5-1	-	CASSLPARGEQFF	TGCGCCAGCAGCCTACCAGCTAGGGGAGAGCAGTTCTTC
TRBJ1-2	-	TRBV5-4	-	CASSPTGYENGYTF	TGTGCCAGCAGCCCGACAGGATACGAGAATGGCTACACCTTC
TRBJ2-3	TRBD2	TRBV6-1	-	CASSIAGGTDTQYF	TGTGCCAGTTCCATAGCGGGAGGGACAGATACGCAGTATTTT
TRBJ1-2	TRBD1	TRBV6-1	-	CASSVTGGYGYTF	TGTGCCAGCAGTGTCACAGGGGGCTATGGCTACACCTTC
TRBJ2-7	TRBD1	TRBV7-2	-	CASSYTGTGAYEQYF	TGTGCCAGCAGTTATACCGGGACAGGGGCCTACGAGCAGTACTTC
TRBJ2-1	TRBD2	TRBV5-1	-	CASSALAGAYNEQFF	TGCGCCAGCAGCGCACTAGCGGGAGCCTACAATGAGCAGTTCTTC
TRBJ2-7	-	TRBV28	-	CASVGLHERGWEQYF	TGTGCCAGCGTTGGTCTCCACGAGAGAGGGTGGGAGCAGTACTTC
TRBJ1-4	TRBD1	TRBV7-8	once	CASSLGGGDEKLFF	TGTGCCAGCAGCTTAGGAGGGGGCGATGAAAAACTGTTTTTT
TRBJ1-2	-	TRBV18	few	CASSPLGDYGYTF	TGTGCCAGCTCACCACTGGGGGACTATGGCTACACCTTC
TRBJ1-5	TRBD1	TRBV28	-	CASSITWTGGNQPQHF	TGTGCCAGCAGCATAACCTGGACAGGGGGGAATCAGCCCCAGCATTTT
TRBJ1-1	-	TRBV18	-	CASSLSGGAEAFF	TGTGCCAGCTCACTCTCGGGGGGCGCTGAAGCTTTCTTT
TRBJ2-5	-	TRBV30	-	CAWSVLGVGGWETQYF	TGTGCCTGGAGTGTACTGGGGGTTGGGGGCTGGGAGACCCAGTACTTC
TRBJ1-5	-	TRBV4-1	-	CASSQDSNQPQHF	TGCGCCAGCAGCCAAGACAGCAATCAGCCCCAGCATTTT
TRBJ2-1	-	TRBV18	-	CASRLQGFAQFF	TGTGCCAGCAGACTCCAGGGTTTCGCGCAGTTCTTC